Shown below are 22 T cell receptor beta chains from a single sample sequenced in a study of blood T cell repertoires in COVID-19. The data were produced by immunoSEQ multiplex PCR, yet TCRdb's version contains in-frame clones alone and is incomplete. The repertoire consists of 50,000 to 65,000 clones, with 70% to 90% occurring once and the leading ten covering under 4%. The sample consisted of peripheral blood. The receptors were gathered from a man aged 45-65 years with active COVID-19.

This clone was detected once. The chain uses TRBV19 and TRBJ1-5, with unresolved D. Germline values: CDR1 LNHDA, CDR2 SQIVND (reference sequence). The CDR3 is made up of 14 amino acids. V was cut by 1 base and J by 0 bases, with 4 bases left in between. The CDR3 region is CASSIGLSNQPQHF. DNA of the CDR3: TGTGCCAGTAGTATAGGGCTTAGCAATCAGCCCCAGCATTTT.

This chain joins TRBV6-5 and TRBJ1-1; a possible D gene is TRBD1 (6 bases). The CDR3 loop spans 13 amino acids. In germline, CDR1 is MNHEY, CDR2 SVGAGI. V dropped 10 bases and J dropped 0 bases, with 12 bases sitting between them. The CDR3 region has the DNA TGTGCCACCTGCGGACAGTTGAACACTGAAGCTTTCTTT. Translated: CATCGQLNTEAFF.

The rearrangement links TRBV18 to TRBJ1-4; 9 bases map to TRBD1. Per the germline V gene, CDR1 is KGHSH and CDR2 is LQKENI. V dropped 3 bases and J dropped 8; count of bases not matched to a gene: 7. CDR3 size: 15 residues. DNA for the CDR3: TGTGCCAGCTCACCCTACCGGGACAGGGACGAAAAACTGTTTTTT. Its protein is CASSPYRDRDEKLFF.

The rearrangement links TRBV9 to TRBJ2-5; 8 positions match TRBD1. This CDR3 spans 13 amino acids. Germline CDR1 SGDLS, CDR2 YYNGEE. J gave up 5 bases and V 3 bases, and 3 bases lay outside the gene matches. The CDR3 protein is CASSADRGETQYF. Written as DNA, the CDR3 is TGTGCCAGCAGCGCCGACAGGGGTGAGACCCAGTACTTC.

The J gene is TRBJ1-5, the V gene TRBV5-8; D ambiguous. The length of the CDR3 is 16 residues. CDR1 and CDR2 (germline): SGHTS, YDEGEE. Trimming stripped 7 bases from V and 2 bases from J, with 19 bases between. CDR3 in amino acids: CASRPRRGSGNQPQHF. In DNA, the CDR3 is TGTGCCAGCCGCCCACGTAGAGGTAGCGGCAATCAGCCCCAGCATTTT. Combining the CDR3 with reference TRBV5-8 and TRBJ1-5 gives the whole variable domain EAGVTQSPTHLIKTRGQQATLRCSPISGHTSVYWYQQALGLGLQFLLWYDEGEERNRGNFPPRFSGRQFPNYSSELNVNALELEDSALYLCASRPRRGSGNQPQHFGDGTRLSIL.

The CDR3 DNA is TGTGCCAGCTCCCCGGGACTAGCGGGAGTTCTTCAGTACTACGAGCAGTACTTC. Translated: CASSPGLAGVLQYYEQYF. The rearrangement links TRBV19 to TRBJ2-7; TRBD2 matches at 14 bases. Trimming removed 9 bases from V and 3 bases from J; junction bases left unmatched: 16. This CDR3 has 18 residues. Germline-derived CDR1 and CDR2 are LNHDA and SQIVND (reference sequence).

This clone has only one observation. The CDR3 DNA follows: TGTGCCAGCAGCCAATGGGCGACAGGGAAAGGCTACGAGCAGTACTTC. Translation: CASSQWATGKGYEQYF. The V and J genes are TRBV3-1 (or the pseudogene TRBV3-2) and TRBJ2-7; 7 bases match TRBD1. Germline values: CDR1 LGHDT, CDR2 YNNKEL (reference sequence). Trimming cost V 2 bases and J 3 bases; bases outside gene matches: 10. The CDR3 sequence is 16 residues long.

The chain has TRBV10-3 and TRBJ2-7, with 10 nucleotides matching TRBD2. The trim removed 6 bases at V and 5 bases at J, leaving 4 bases unmatched. The CDR3 spans 13 residues. In germline, CDR1 is ENHRY, CDR2 SYGVKD. The CDR3 DNA sequence: TGTGCCATCAGACTAGCGGGGCTCGACGAGCAGTACTTC. Translation: CAIRLAGLDEQYF.

This chain joins TRBV19 and TRBJ2-3; TRBD2 agrees at 8 bases. The CDR3 is 11 amino acids. Germline lookup yields CDR1 LNHDA and CDR2 SQIVND (reference sequence). V lost 10 bases and J lost 4; bases outside the gene matches: 1. This CDR3 reads CATAGADTQYF. CDR3 DNA: TGTGCCACAGCGGGGGCAGATACGCAGTATTTT.

V gene TRBV24-1 combines with J gene TRBJ2-7; TRBD2 matches 11 bases. The CDR3 loop spans 15 amino acids. From germline, CDR1 is KGHDR and CDR2 SFDVKD. V was clipped by 4 bases and J by 5 bases; unmatched bases: 6. The CDR3 region is CATSDTLAGVNEQYF. CDR3 in DNA: TGTGCCACCAGTGACACACTAGCGGGAGTTAACGAGCAGTACTTC.

The CDR3 region is CASSLPGDTQYF. The CDR3 nucleotides read TGTGCCAGCAGCCTCCCGGGGGATACGCAGTATTTT. The chain carries TRBV5-6 and TRBJ2-3; the D gene is possibly TRBD2 (5 bases). Germline V CDR1 and CDR2: SGHDT, YYEEEE. There are 12 residues in the CDR3. V was clipped by 4 bases and J by 6 bases, with 9 bases between them.

The chain combines TRBV2 with TRBJ2-6, with 9 nucleotides matching TRBD1. V lost 5 bases, J lost 0 bases, and 2 bases stayed unmatched. Per the germline V gene, CDR1 is SNHLY and CDR2 is FYNNEI. This CDR3 has 16 residues. CDR3 sequence: CASSMGQGSGANVLTF. As DNA, the CDR3 is TGTGCCAGCAGTATGGGACAGGGCTCTGGGGCCAACGTCCTGACTTTC.

The chain combines TRBV5-1 with TRBJ2-3; the match to TRBD2 covers 8 bases. V was clipped by 5 bases and J by 2 bases; unmatched bases: 7. The CDR3 contains 15 residues. From germline, CDR1 is SGHRS and CDR2 YFSETQ. The chain's CDR3 is CASRRTGGPTDTQYF. CDR3 nucleotide sequence: TGCGCCAGCAGACGTACGGGGGGGCCCACAGATACGCAGTATTTT.

This clone was detected once. The chain is built from TRBV6-2 or TRBV6-3 and TRBJ2-1; TRBD1 matches at 12 bases. V lost 5 bases and J lost 8; bases outside the gene matches: 10. Germline loops: CDR1 MNHEY, CDR2 SVGEGT. The CDR3 contains 16 residues. The chain's CDR3 is CASSPNSGTGGDEQFF. CDR3 nucleotide sequence: TGTGCCAGCAGTCCCAATTCCGGGACAGGGGGCGATGAGCAGTTCTTC.

The chain combines TRBV1 with TRBJ2-7; whether TRBD2, the table's D call, matches the DNA was not checked. TRBV1 is given as a pseudogene. The CDR3 length is 14 residues. The chain's CDR3 is CTSTKTSLLYEQYF. The CDR3 region has the DNA TGCACCAGCACCAAGACTAGCCTTCTCTACGAGCAGTACTTC.

This clone was seen once. This chain links TRBV6-5 with TRBJ2-3; 11 nucleotides line up with TRBD1. CDR1 and CDR2 from the germline V gene are MNHEY and SVGAGI. The CDR3 covers 14 residues. The ends lost 5 bases at V and 5 bases at J; junction bases unmatched: 3. The CDR3 nucleotides read TGTGCCAGCAGTCGGGACAGGGGGTTAGATACGCAGTATTTT. Protein: CASSRDRGLDTQYF.

The chain has TRBV6-6 and TRBJ2-6; 9 bases agree with TRBD1. CDR3 size: 16 residues. Germline V gene data show CDR1 as MNHNY and CDR2 as SVGAGI (reference sequence). The J segment lost 4 bases and the V segment lost 4 bases, leaving 5 bases of the junction unmatched. CDR3 sequence (DNA): TGTGCCAGCAGTTCGACAGGGGGGGCCGGGGCCAACGTCCTGACTTTC. Translation: CASSSTGGAGANVLTF.

Only a few counts were recorded for this clone. The rearrangement joins TRBV5-1 to TRBJ1-1; 8 bases match TRBD1. CDR3 length: 15 residues. V trimming: 0 bases; J trimming: 4 bases; junction bases outside the gene matches: 5. From germline, CDR1 is SGHRS and CDR2 YFSETQ. The CDR3 coding sequence is TGCGCCAGCAGCTTGGATGGGACAGGCCTCACTGAAGCTTTCTTT. Translated, it gives CASSLDGTGLTEAFF.

The chain is built from TRBV18 and TRBJ1-4; D gene uncertain. Germline CDR1 is KGHSH and CDR2 is LQKENI. The V end was cut by 3 bases, the J end by 0 bases, with 8 bases between. This CDR3 has 15 residues. CDR3 residues: CASSPPGATNEKLFF. The CDR3 region has the DNA TGTGCCAGCTCACCTCCGGGAGCAACTAATGAAAAACTGTTTTTT.

This rearrangement joins TRBV6-6 to TRBJ2-7; 9 nucleotides align to TRBD1. The CDR3 has 16 residues. Unmatched junction bases numbered 4, after V lost 1 base and J lost 0 bases. Germline V gene sequence: CDR1 MNHNY, CDR2 SVGAGI (reference sequence). The DNA for the CDR3 is TGTGCCAGCAGTTACTATGACAGGGGGGCCTCCTACGAGCAGTACTTC. It encodes CASSYYDRGASYEQYF.

This clone was seen once. The rearrangement links TRBV3-1 (or the pseudogene TRBV3-2) to TRBJ2-2, with 9 bases that match TRBD1. The CDR3 has 16 residues. J lost 1 base, V lost 4 bases, and 4 bases had no gene match. Germline V gene lookup returns CDR1 LGHDT and CDR2 YNNKEL (reference sequence). The CDR3 DNA reads as TGTGCCAGCAGCCCCCCGACAGGGGGGAACACCGGGGAGCTGTTTTTT. Translation: CASSPPTGGNTGELFF.

The CDR3 sequence is CASKGGTDGRYEQYF. The CDR3 DNA reads as TGTGCCAGCAAGGGCGGGACCGACGGAAGGTACGAGCAGTACTTC. The chain couples TRBV6-5 to TRBJ2-7, with D maybe TRBD2 (6 bases). This CDR3 region has 15 residues. The V and J ends lost 7 bases and 4 bases respectively, with 20 bases between them. Germline values: CDR1 MNHEY, CDR2 SVGAGI.